These 28 T cell receptor beta chains originate from one sample sequenced in a study of blood T cell repertoires in COVID-19. The repertoire was sequenced with immunoSEQ multiplex PCR; TCRdb's copy has only in-frame clones and lacks some. The sample has 55,000 to 75,000 clones, 80% seen once; the top ten hold 18%. Input material: peripheral blood. These receptor sequences come from a man between 65 and 85 years old who had recovered from COVID-19.

DNA of the CDR3: TGTGCCAGCAGAAGGACTCGACAGGGGAGCACAGATACGCAGTATTTT. This translates into CASRRTRQGSTDTQYF. The chain links TRBV7-2 to TRBJ2-3; 8 bases are shared with TRBD1. CDR1 SGHTA and CDR2 FQGNSA come from the germline V gene. V lost 6 bases to trimming and J lost 0 bases; unmatched junction nucleotides: 8. There are 16 residues in the CDR3.

The gene calls are TRBV7-3 and TRBJ1-1, with D unresolved. Between the trimmed V and J ends, which lost 2 bases and 1 base, there was a span of 5 bases. This CDR3 is built from 13 residues. In germline, CDR1 is SGHTA, CDR2 FQGTGA. The CDR3 region has the DNA TGTGCCAGCAGCTTAGAGGGGAACACTGAAGCTTTCTTT. Translated: CASSLEGNTEAFF.

The chain uses TRBV11-2 and TRBJ2-5, with 8 bases identical to TRBD2. The junction had 6 bases not matched to a gene; V was cut back by 1 base and J by 5 bases. From germline, CDR1 is SGHAT and CDR2 FQNNGV. The CDR3 is 15 amino acids. CDR3 sequence: CASSLGGGRGETQYF. CDR3 DNA sequence: TGTGCCAGCAGCTTAGGCGGGGGGCGCGGCGAGACCCAGTACTTC.

This clone was detected a few times. The rearrangement uses TRBV7-9 and TRBJ2-7, with TRBD1 matching over 8 bases. V dropped 2 bases and J dropped 4; count of bases not matched to a gene: 13. Germline V lookup: CDR1 SEHNR, CDR2 FQNEAQ (reference sequence). CDR3 length equals 17 residues. The CDR3 loop reads CASSLTTGGARNYEQYF. For the CDR3, the DNA is TGTGCCAGCAGCTTAACAACAGGGGGTGCCCGAAATTACGAGCAGTACTTC.

The gene calls are TRBV27 and TRBJ2-1; 8 nucleotides line up with TRBD1. Looked up from germline, CDR1 is MNHEY and CDR2 is SMNVEV (reference sequence). This CDR3 is built from 16 residues. The trim removed 5 bases at V and 4 bases at J, leaving 10 bases unmatched. The CDR3 sequence: CASSQALDREYNEQFF. In DNA form, the CDR3 reads TGTGCCAGCAGTCAAGCCCTGGACAGGGAGTACAATGAGCAGTTCTTC.

V and J are TRBV11-2 and TRBJ2-3; D is unresolved. V was cut by 2 bases and J by 0 bases, with 9 bases left in between. Per germline, CDR1 SGHAT and CDR2 FQNNGV. This CDR3 spans 15 amino acids. CDR3 region: CASSLSLFSTDTQYF. CDR3 DNA sequence: TGTGCCAGCAGCTTATCCCTGTTTAGCACAGATACGCAGTATTTT.

This chain connects TRBV3-1 (or the pseudogene TRBV3-2) to TRBJ2-2; D gene unclear. The CDR3 is 14 residues long. The V gene's germline CDR1 is LGHDT and CDR2 YNNKEL (reference sequence). Trimming removed 0 bases from V and 1 base from J, with 3 bases in between. The CDR3 loop is CASSQDMNTGELFF. DNA of the CDR3: TGTGCCAGCAGCCAAGATATGAACACCGGGGAGCTGTTTTTT.

This sequence joins TRBV29-1 and TRBJ1-4; D may be TRBD1 (5 bases). V was trimmed by 1 base and J by 0 bases, leaving 9 bases between them. Germline V lookup: CDR1 SQVTM, CDR2 ANQGSEA. The CDR3 length is 15 residues. CDR3 sequence (DNA): TGCAGCGTTGAAGGGGGGGAGGCAACTAATGAAAAACTGTTTTTT. Amino acid sequence: CSVEGGEATNEKLFF.

This clone has only one observation. J is TRBJ2-1 and V is TRBV7-2, with D possibly being TRBD1 (6 bases). Germline-derived CDR1 and CDR2 are SGHTA and FQGNSA. V gave up 0 bases and J gave up 8 bases, with 14 bases separating them. CDR3 length: 15 residues. The CDR3 sequence: CASSLAAGAEDEQFF. The CDR3 DNA follows: TGTGCCAGCAGCTTAGCGGCAGGGGCAGAGGATGAGCAGTTCTTC.

This chain joins TRBV6-5 and TRBJ1-4; D is undetermined. The CDR3 has 14 amino acids. With 6 bases removed from V and 3 bases from J, the gap between germline ends came to 11 bases. The germline gives CDR1 MNHEY, CDR2 SVGAGI. Here the CDR3 DNA reads TGTGCCAGCAGCCGCGGAATAGCTAATGAAAAACTGTTTTTT. Its protein is CASSRGIANEKLFF.

The gene calls are TRBV7-7 and TRBJ2-3, with TRBD2 matching 10 bases. Losses at the gene ends were 5 bases for V and 4 bases for J; bases not matched to a gene: 9. The germline CDR1 and CDR2 sequences are SSHAT and FNYEAQ (reference sequence). The CDR3 extends over 16 amino acids. The CDR3 here is CASSPRGAGGADTQYF. CDR3 nucleotides: TGTGCCAGCAGCCCCCGAGGAGCGGGAGGGGCAGATACGCAGTATTTT. The whole variable domain, filled in from reference TRBV7-7 and TRBJ2-3, reads GAGVSQSPRYKVTKRGQDVTLRCDPISSHATLYWYQQALGQGPEFLTYFNYEAQPDKSGLPSDRFSAERPEGSISTLTIQRTEQRDSAMYRCASSPRGAGGADTQYFGPGTRLTVL.

The V and J genes are TRBV5-8 and TRBJ1-2, with 7 bases matching TRBD1. Per germline, CDR1 SGHTS and CDR2 YDEGEE. J lost 5 bases, V lost 7 bases, and 11 bases had no gene match. The CDR3 runs 14 residues. The CDR3 here is CASVRGERRYGYTF. The DNA of the CDR3 is TGTGCCAGCGTCAGGGGGGAACGACGGTATGGCTACACCTTC.

The chain has TRBV5-4 and TRBJ1-1, with D unclear. The V and J ends lost 4 bases and 4 bases respectively, with 14 bases between them. The CDR3 runs to 14 residues. Germline lookup yields CDR1 SGHNT and CDR2 YYREEE (reference sequence). The CDR3 nucleotides read TGTGCCAGCAGCGGAAGTCGACACCCCACTGAAGCTTTCTTT. Residues: CASSGSRHPTEAFF.

This chain links TRBV4-2 with TRBJ1-2; unclear D gene. In germline, CDR1 is LGHNA, CDR2 YNFKEQ. There are 14 residues in the CDR3. V lost 2 bases to trimming and J lost 2 bases, with 9 bases between them. The DNA of the CDR3 is TGTGCCAGCAGCCAATACCGGGAAAACTATGGCTACACCTTC. As protein: CASSQYRENYGYTF.

V and J are TRBV19 and TRBJ2-5; 9 bases line up with TRBD1. The CDR3 has 15 residues. J was trimmed by 6 bases and V by 1 base; bases with no gene match: 6. The V gene's germline CDR1 is LNHDA and CDR2 SQIVND (reference sequence). CDR3 region: CASSIGGQGWKTQYF. DNA of the CDR3: TGTGCCAGTAGTATAGGTGGACAGGGGTGGAAGACCCAGTACTTC.

The V gene is TRBV4-1, the J gene TRBJ1-6; the match to TRBD1 covers 9 bases. Looked up from germline, CDR1 is MGHRA and CDR2 is YSYEKL. After removal of 3 bases from V and 9 bases from J, the junction contained 6 bases not matched to a gene. This CDR3 has 15 residues. The CDR3 nucleotides read TGCGCCAGCAGCCAGCAGGGACAGGGTAGTTCACCCCTCCACTTT. As protein: CASSQQGQGSSPLHF.

The J gene is TRBJ2-3, the V gene TRBV18; D is perhaps TRBD1 (5 bases). V was trimmed by 2 bases and J by 6 bases, leaving 6 bases between them. This CDR3 comprises 12 residues. Per germline, CDR1 KGHSH and CDR2 LQKENI. The CDR3, as DNA: TGTGCCAGCTCACCAAGGGGTGATACGCAGTATTTT. It specifies CASSPRGDTQYF.

The J gene is TRBJ2-5, the V gene TRBV6-2 or TRBV6-3; TRBD1 agrees at 7 bases. Germline values: CDR1 MNHEY, CDR2 SVGEGT. The ends lost 1 base at V and 1 base at J; junction bases unmatched: 15. The CDR3 length is 19 residues. The chain's CDR3 is CASSYFIDRVVNSQETQYF. For the CDR3, the DNA is TGTGCCAGCAGTTACTTCATCGACAGGGTGGTAAATAGCCAAGAGACCCAGTACTTC.

The chain is built from TRBV18 and TRBJ2-7; 7 nucleotides align to TRBD1. CDR1 is KGHSH and CDR2 is LQKENI in the germline V gene. CDR3 length: 14 residues. The junction had 3 bases not matched to a gene; V was cut back by 2 bases and J by 2 bases. In nucleotides, the CDR3 is TGTGCCAGCTCACCAAGACAGGGAACCTACGAGCAGTACTTC. This codes for CASSPRQGTYEQYF.

The chain uses TRBV7-2 and TRBJ2-2, with D perhaps matching TRBD2 (6 bases). V lost 5 bases, J lost 4 bases, and 14 bases lay in between. Germline CDR1 SGHTA, CDR2 FQGNSA. The CDR3 has 15 amino acids. The CDR3 is CASSLRRGGTGELFF. The CDR3, as DNA: TGTGCCAGCAGCCTACGGCGGGGAGGCACCGGGGAGCTGTTTTTT. The full variable domain, rest sourced from reference TRBV7-2 and TRBJ2-2, is GAGVSQSPSNKVTEKGKDVELRCDPISGHTALYWYRQSLGQGLEFLIYFQGNSAPDKSGLPSDRFSAERTGGSVSTLTIQRTQQEDSAVYLCASSLRRGGTGELFFGEGSRLTVL.

This chain connects TRBV6-2 or TRBV6-3 to TRBJ1-1; tentatively, D is TRBD1 (6 bases). The V end lost 6 bases, the J end lost 3 bases, and 11 bases lay between the germline ends. CDR1 is MNHEY, CDR2 SVGEGT, per germline. CDR3 length equals 13 residues. This CDR3 reads CASSIQGDTEAFF. CDR3 coding DNA: TGTGCCAGCAGCATACAGGGTGACACTGAAGCTTTCTTT.

The gene calls are TRBV9 and TRBJ1-1; D gene uncertain. Trimming took 0 bases from V and 3 from J, leaving 3 bases between them. Germline V gene lookup returns CDR1 SGDLS and CDR2 YYNGEE. This CDR3 spans 12 amino acids. The CDR3 region has the DNA TGTGCCAGCAGCGTAGGAGACACTGAAGCTTTCTTT. This gives the protein CASSVGDTEAFF.

The V gene is TRBV19, the J gene TRBJ1-2; D unresolved. The V end was cut by 1 base, the J end by 3 bases, with 6 bases between. The CDR3 has 13 amino acids. Germline V gene lookup returns CDR1 LNHDA and CDR2 SQIVND (reference sequence). The CDR3 spells CASSIAEDYGYTF. The CDR3 DNA follows: TGTGCCAGTAGTATAGCAGAAGACTATGGCTACACCTTC.

This clone showed up just a few times. The chain carries TRBV6-5 and TRBJ2-7, with 9 bases identical to TRBD2. CDR1 is MNHEY, CDR2 SVGAGI, per germline. J gave up 0 bases and V 7 bases, and 4 bases lay outside the gene matches. CDR3 length: 14 residues. The CDR3 region has the DNA TGTGCCAGCACCCTAGCGGGAAGCTCCTACGAGCAGTACTTC. It specifies CASTLAGSSYEQYF.

This sequence joins TRBV3-1 (or the pseudogene TRBV3-2) and TRBJ1-1, with unresolved D. The V gene's germline CDR1 is LGHDT and CDR2 YNNKEL (reference sequence). The CDR3 covers 16 residues. The V and J ends lost 0 bases and 0 bases respectively, with 11 bases between them. CDR3 nucleotides: TGTGCCAGCAGCCAAGAACTGGGCGTCATGAACACTGAAGCTTTCTTT. Translated: CASSQELGVMNTEAFF.

The rearrangement uses TRBV19 and TRBJ2-5; 10 nucleotides match TRBD2. V gave up 1 base and J gave up 5 bases; unmatched junction bases: 4. CDR1 LNHDA and CDR2 SQIVND come from the germline V gene (reference sequence). The CDR3 spans 15 residues. In nucleotides, the CDR3 is TGTGCCAGTAGTATAGTTCTAGCGGGGGAGGAGACCCAGTACTTC. Protein sequence: CASSIVLAGEETQYF. The full variable domain, completed using reference TRBV19 and TRBJ2-5, is DGGITQSPKYLFRKEGQNVTLSCEQNLNHDAMYWYRQDPGQGLRLIYYSQIVNDFQKGDIAEGYSVSREKKESFPLTVTSAQKNPTAFYLCASSIVLAGEETQYFGPGTRLLVL.

Only one count was recorded for this clone. One end of the junction is discordant with germline, which a read error may explain. V gene TRBV11-3 combines with J gene TRBJ2-1; 9 bases map to TRBD1. The CDR3 is 16 residues long. CDR1 is SGHNT and CDR2 is YENEEA in the germline V gene. CDR3 sequence (DNA): TGTGCCAGCAGCCTAGACAACAGGGGGCTCTACAATGAGCAGTTCTTC. It yields the protein CASSLDNRGLYNEQFF.

This chain connects TRBV5-1 to TRBJ2-2; D is perhaps TRBD1 (6 bases). CDR3 length: 16 residues. Germline CDR1 SGHRS, CDR2 YFSETQ. Deletions cut 6 bases from V and 3 bases from J, with 18 bases between. The CDR3 DNA reads as TGCGCCAGCAAACTCCAGGGGCGCTTACACACCGGGGAGCTGTTTTTT. This gives the protein CASKLQGRLHTGELFF.